The T cell receptor (beta chain) described here comes from a study of blood T cell repertoires in COVID-19. Study information: Samples representing acute and convalescent COVID-19 were sourced from the United States, Italy and Spain. The cDNA or gDNA used as material had been derived from T cells, B-cell-depleted T cells, or PBMCs.

The CDR3 has 16 amino acids. Trimming shortened V by 4 bases and J by 0 bases, and 15 bases separated the two germline ends. Per germline, CDR1 SGHRS and CDR2 YFSETQ. How the authors handled the data: By means of reference gene primer amplification, nucleated cell counts were estimated. Here immunoSEQ multiplex PCR was the method, and the copy in TCRdb shows in-frame clones only, minus some. V and J calls and clone size are as listed in that table; D and trimming were resolved from the DNA. The sample gives 110,000 or so clones, roughly 76% of which show up once; approximately 9% is in the top ten. The table lists this clone with a count of one.

Sequencing input: peripheral blood. This sequence joins TRBV5-1 and TRBJ2-3; D gene uncertain. The TCR was taken from a woman aged 70 to 79 with acute or convalescent COVID-19. CDR3 region: CASSPRFEESTDTQYF. The DNA of the CDR3 is TGCGCCAGCAGCCCGAGGTTCGAGGAGAGCACAGATACGCAGTATTTT.